The 27 T cell receptor beta chains presented below share a single source sample, sequenced in a study of blood T cell repertoires in COVID-19. Generated by immunoSEQ multiplex PCR, the TCRdb table keeps only in-frame clones and is missing some. The table includes about 220,000 clones, roughly 80% detected once. Input material: peripheral blood. These receptors came from a human donor in a cohort sampled during active COVID-19.

The chain employs TRBV6-6 and TRBJ2-1; 13 bases are a match to TRBD2. Germline V gives CDR1 MNHNY, CDR2 SVGAGI (reference sequence). This CDR3 contains 16 residues. V lost 6 bases and J lost 8; bases outside the gene matches: 10. The DNA of the CDR3 is TGTGCCAGCAGACACCGGACTAGCGGGAGATTCGATGAGCAGTTCTTC. This codes for CASRHRTSGRFDEQFF.

This chain links TRBV24-1 with TRBJ2-3; TRBD2 agrees at 8 bases. The CDR3 consists of 15 residues. Trimming removed 3 bases from V and 5 bases from J; junction bases left unmatched: 6. Germline V gives CDR1 KGHDR, CDR2 SFDVKD. In DNA, the CDR3 is TGTGCCACCAGTGATGCCGGCGGGAGGAAAGATACGCAGTATTTT. It translates to CATSDAGGRKDTQYF.

The chain recombines TRBV2 with TRBJ2-7, with D perhaps TRBD2 (5 bases). Germline V gives CDR1 SNHLY, CDR2 FYNNEI. The CDR3 consists of 15 residues. Trimming removed 4 bases from V and 2 bases from J, with 15 bases in between. DNA for the CDR3: TGTGCCAGCAGTGGGGGTTGGGGAGCCACCTACGAGCAGTACTTC. Translating it yields CASSGGWGATYEQYF.

V usage is TRBV5-1 and J usage is TRBJ2-7; 12 bases line up with TRBD1. The CDR3 contains 16 residues. The ends lost 5 bases at V and 7 bases at J; junction bases unmatched: 13. Germline-derived CDR1 and CDR2 are SGHRS and YFSETQ. The CDR3 spells CASRYIPGQGAGEQYF. CDR3 in DNA: TGCGCCAGCAGGTACATTCCGGGACAGGGGGCGGGGGAGCAGTACTTC.

The rearrangement joins TRBV6-1 to TRBJ1-4; D possibly corresponds to TRBD1 (5 bases). CDR1 is MNHNS, CDR2 SASEGT, per germline. The CDR3 is 15 amino acids. Trimming pared 1 base from V and 3 bases from J, leaving 9 bases between. CDR3 sequence: CASSEGGTANEKLFF. The CDR3 region has the DNA TGTGCCAGCAGTGAAGGGGGGACTGCTAATGAAAAACTGTTTTTT.

The chain has TRBV27 and TRBJ1-3; D is unclear. The ends were cut back, 4 bases at V and 0 bases at J, with 7 bases in the middle. Germline values: CDR1 MNHEY, CDR2 SMNVEV (reference sequence). CDR3 length: 14 residues. The CDR3 region has the DNA TGTGCCAGCAGTTCGAGGGCCTCTGGAAACACCATATATTTT. Amino acid sequence: CASSSRASGNTIYF.

Details on this clone: Other DNA variants within this sample encode the same CDR3. The chain combines TRBV19 with TRBJ1-1; no reliable D call. Trimming removed 2 bases at V and 0 bases at J, with 7 bases between. The CDR3 runs 14 residues. CDR1 is LNHDA, CDR2 SQIVND, per germline (reference sequence). The CDR3 region is CASSIRGMNTEAFF. CDR3 coding DNA: TGTGCCAGTAGTATACGCGGCATGAACACTGAAGCTTTCTTT.

The chain combines TRBV28 with TRBJ2-2; D may be TRBD1 (5 bases). The V gene's germline CDR1 is MDHEN and CDR2 SYDVKM. Trimming removed 6 bases at V and 1 base at J, with 15 bases between. The CDR3 runs 16 residues. The CDR3 bases are TGTGCCAGCAGCAGACTCAGGGTAGTGAACACCGGGGAGCTGTTTTTT. It specifies CASSRLRVVNTGELFF.

There are many counts of this clone. The gene calls are TRBV27 and TRBJ2-5; D may be TRBD1 (6 bases). This CDR3 is 16 amino acids long. Germline V lookup: CDR1 MNHEY, CDR2 SMNVEV (reference sequence). The V gene lost 4 bases and the J gene lost 5 bases, with 20 bases spanning the gap. CDR3 nucleotides: TGTGCCAGCAGTTCCCGGGACCCAAGGCAGGGGGAGACCCAGTACTTC. Residues: CASSSRDPRQGETQYF.

The chain uses TRBV28 and TRBJ1-5, with 7 bases fitting TRBD1. Germline loops: CDR1 MDHEN, CDR2 SYDVKM. CDR3 length: 15 amino acids. The V segment lost 2 bases and the J segment 7 bases; nucleotides outside the gene matches: 8. Here the CDR3 reads CASSLEGRGRQPQHF. The CDR3 DNA follows: TGTGCCAGCAGTTTAGAGGGCAGGGGGAGACAGCCCCAGCATTTT.

The chain is built from TRBV7-8 and TRBJ2-7, with 8 bases aligning to TRBD1. Germline assignment: CDR1 SGHVS and CDR2 FQNEAQ. CDR3 size: 15 residues. V lost 2 bases to trimming and J lost 3 bases; unmatched junction nucleotides: 6. The CDR3 region has the DNA TGTGCCAGCAGCTTAAAATGGACAGGGAACTACGAGCAGTACTTC. Translation: CASSLKWTGNYEQYF.

The chain has TRBV10-2 and TRBJ2-2; 9 bases map to TRBD1. The junction had 4 bases not matched to a gene; V was cut back by 4 bases and J by 4 bases. CDR3 size: 15 residues. Germline CDR1 and CDR2: WSHSY and SAAADI. The CDR3 nucleotides read TGCGCCAGCAGTGGGACAGGGGACGGCACCGGGGAGCTGTTTTTT. It translates to CASSGTGDGTGELFF.

The chain combines TRBV7-8 with TRBJ1-2; 7 bases agree with TRBD1. V lost 4 bases and J lost 8; bases outside the gene matches: 16. The CDR3 runs to 16 residues. The germline V gene encodes CDR1 SGHVS and CDR2 FQNEAQ. The CDR3 loop is CASSSSTPDRVGGYTF. The CDR3 DNA is TGTGCCAGCAGCTCCTCAACCCCCGACAGGGTCGGCGGCTACACCTTC. Full variable domain (remainder filled in from reference TRBV7-8 and TRBJ1-2): GAGVSQSPRYKVAKRGQDVALRCDPISGHVSLFWYQQALGQGPEFLTYFQNEAQLDKSGLPSDRFFAERPEGSVSTLKIQRTQQEDSAVYLCASSSSTPDRVGGYTFGSGTRLTVV.

The chain employs TRBV5-4 and TRBJ1-1; D gene ambiguous. Germline assignment: CDR1 SGHNT and CDR2 YYREEE (reference sequence). CDR3 size: 15 residues. V was cut by 3 bases and J by 2 bases, with 14 bases left in between. The CDR3 DNA follows: TGTGCCAGCAGCTGGTCCGGCTCACTAAACACTGAAGCTTTCTTT. Amino acid sequence: CASSWSGSLNTEAFF.

Concerning this clone itself: Other nucleotide sequences in the sample specify the same CDR3. The chain employs TRBV7-9 and TRBJ2-7; 8 bases match TRBD1. Germline values: CDR1 SEHNR, CDR2 FQNEAQ (reference sequence). The V and J ends lost 5 bases and 4 bases, in that order; junction bases with no gene match: 7. This CDR3 is 14 amino acids long. CDR3 in DNA: TGTGCCAGCAGCCTTCGACAGGGGAATTACGAGCAGTACTTC. Translating it yields CASSLRQGNYEQYF.

The gene calls are TRBV9 and TRBJ1-5; possibly TRBD1 for D (6 bases). V lost 0 bases and J lost 0, with 10 bases in between. This CDR3 region has 16 residues. The germline gives CDR1 SGDLS, CDR2 YYNGEE. Here the CDR3 DNA reads TGTGCCAGCAGCGTAGGGGGACAAGATAGCAATCAGCCCCAGCATTTT. Encoded protein: CASSVGGQDSNQPQHF.

This clone was seen once. The gene calls are TRBV5-1 and TRBJ1-1; D uncertain. CDR3 length equals 14 residues. Trimming took off 0 bases at V and 1 base at J, with 7 bases between the two ends. CDR1 is SGHRS, CDR2 YFSETQ, per germline. The CDR3 loop is CASSLGPTNTEAFF. The CDR3 DNA is TGCGCCAGCAGCTTGGGGCCCACGAACACTGAAGCTTTCTTT.

The V gene is TRBV18, the J gene TRBJ1-1; 7 bases are a match to TRBD1. CDR1 and CDR2 from the germline V gene are KGHSH and LQKENI. The V and J ends lost 4 bases and 0 bases, in that order; junction bases with no gene match: 5. This CDR3 is 15 amino acids long. The CDR3 coding sequence is TGTGCCAGCTCACTAAAAGGACAGGTGAACACTGAAGCTTTCTTT. Protein product: CASSLKGQVNTEAFF. Filled out from reference TRBV18 and TRBJ1-1, the complete variable domain reads NAGVMQNPRHLVRRRGQEARLRCSPMKGHSHVYWYRQLPEEGLKFMVYLQKENIIDESGMPKERFSAEFPKEGPSILRIQQVVRGDSAAYFCASSLKGQVNTEAFFGQGTRLTVV.

This clone was detected a few times. The chain recombines TRBV5-1 with TRBJ2-7, with D perhaps TRBD1 (5 bases). The V gene lost 3 bases and the J gene lost 5 bases, with 12 bases spanning the gap. Germline assignment: CDR1 SGHRS and CDR2 YFSETQ. The CDR3 is 13 amino acids. CDR3 protein: CASSSWQGDEQYF. CDR3 nucleotides: TGCGCCAGCAGCTCTTGGCAGGGTGACGAGCAGTACTTC.

The chain has TRBV5-6 and TRBJ2-7, with 7 bases aligning to TRBD2. V trimming: 1 base; J trimming: 3 bases; junction bases outside the gene matches: 4. This CDR3 spans 14 amino acids. The germline CDR1 and CDR2 sequences are SGHDT and YYEEEE. The CDR3 DNA is TGTGCCAGCAGCTTGTTACTAGCGATCTACGAGCAGTACTTC. Its protein product is CASSLLLAIYEQYF.

The chain couples TRBV10-3 to TRBJ2-1; TRBD2 agrees at 15 bases. V lost 1 base and J lost 5; bases outside the gene matches: 6. CDR1 is ENHRY and CDR2 is SYGVKD in the germline V gene. This CDR3 has 18 amino acids. CDR3 DNA sequence: TGTGCCATCAGTGAGTTGGGACTAGCGGGAGGAAGGGACAATGAGCAGTTCTTC. This sequence encodes CAISELGLAGGRDNEQFF.

The rearrangement joins TRBV7-9 to TRBJ2-7, with 7 bases matching TRBD2. This CDR3 is 15 amino acids long. From germline, CDR1 is SEHNR and CDR2 FQNEAQ (reference sequence). V lost 5 bases to trimming and J lost 0 bases; unmatched junction nucleotides: 7. The CDR3 here is CASSAGEGSSYEQYF. The CDR3 nucleotides read TGTGCCAGCAGCGCGGGAGAGGGGAGCTCCTACGAGCAGTACTTC.

This clone was seen only a few times. This chain uses TRBV5-1 with TRBJ2-3; D call uncertain. Germline V gives CDR1 SGHRS, CDR2 YFSETQ. Trimming took 1 base from V and 7 from J, leaving 7 bases between them. The CDR3 spans 12 residues. The CDR3 sequence is CASSLTENTQYF. The CDR3 DNA reads as TGCGCCAGCAGCTTGACAGAGAATACGCAGTATTTT.

The chain uses TRBV5-6 and TRBJ1-1, with D uncertain. CDR3 length: 14 residues. V was cut by 4 bases and J by 5 bases, with 15 bases left in between. From germline, CDR1 is SGHDT and CDR2 YYEEEE. CDR3: CASSTGYRGTEAFF. The CDR3 coding sequence is TGTGCCAGCAGCACGGGTTACCGTGGGACTGAAGCTTTCTTT.

The chain is built from TRBV9 and TRBJ2-2; TRBD1 might be the D (5 bases). Germline assignment: CDR1 SGDLS and CDR2 YYNGEE. The CDR3 loop spans 19 amino acids. V lost 6 bases and J lost 2, with 26 bases in between. The CDR3 DNA sequence: TGTGCCAGCACCATACCCCGACAGCCCCCACAGATTAACACCGGGGAGCTGTTTTTT. Protein sequence: CASTIPRQPPQINTGELFF. The variable domain in full, completed from reference TRBV9 and TRBJ2-2, reads DSGVTQTPKHLITATGQRVTLRCSPRSGDLSVYWYQQSLDQGLQFLIQYYNGEERAKGNILERFSAQQFPDLHSELNLSSLELGDSALYFCASTIPRQPPQINTGELFFGEGSRLTVL.

The chain employs TRBV28 and TRBJ1-5; D remains unclear. The germline V gene has CDR1 MDHEN and CDR2 SYDVKM. V was clipped by 7 bases and J by 7 bases, with 14 bases between them. This CDR3 is 13 amino acids long. CDR3 residues: CASTPNQAQPQHF. CDR3 nucleotide sequence: TGTGCCAGCACCCCCAACCAGGCCCAGCCCCAGCATTTT.

The chain combines TRBV12-3 or TRBV12-4 with TRBJ2-7, with D maybe TRBD1 (5 bases). Trimming removed 4 bases at V and 5 bases at J, with 12 bases between. The CDR3 has 13 residues. The chain's CDR3 is CASSYSGRDEQYF. CDR3 DNA: TGTGCCAGCAGTTATTCAGGGCGCGACGAGCAGTACTTC.